Listed below are T cell receptor beta chains from one sample, sequenced in a study of response to subunit inactivated influenza vaccine. TCRdb re-called the RT-PCR reads through MiXCR, storing one row per CDR3 protein. The sample includes approximately 530,000 distinct CDR3 sequences, over 10% seen only once; the top ten take 10% to 15%. This specimen was PBMCs from blood, taken about 40 days after vaccination. The receptors shown here come from a man over 45 who received an inactivated influenza vaccine. Each CDR3 is given with its conserved first and last residue. The order of the fields is CDR3 protein, CDR3 length, V gene.

CDR3: CASSSGAPGYTF; length: 12; V: TRBV7-9
CDR3: CASSLWGDPYEQYF; length: 14; V: TRBV27
CDR3: CSARDQPTGELFF; length: 13; V: TRBV20-1
CDR3: CASSWAYEQYF; length: 11; V: TRBV28
CDR3: CASEAGGSYNEQFF; length: 14; V: TRBV5-1
CDR3: CASSLGQGVAGNTIYF; length: 16; V: TRBV28
CDR3: CSVGQGRYEQYF; length: 12; V: TRBV20-1
CDR3: CASRDRTAYSPLHF; length: 14; V: TRBV10-3
CDR3: CASSQSSGNYEQYF; length: 14; V: TRBV3-1
CDR3: CASKNRDTGNTIYF; length: 14; V: TRBV6-1
CDR3: CASSLRVSSTDTQYF; length: 15; V: TRBV4-3
CDR3: CAISEPRTGGDSPLHF; length: 16; V: TRBV10-3
CDR3: CSVTGEVLYGYTF; length: 13; V: TRBV29-1
CDR3: CASSVTVGGDTQYF; length: 14; V: TRBV9
CDR3: CASGRGRSTNEKLFF; length: 15; V: TRBV6-1
CDR3: CASKTGQGVSYEQYF; length: 15; V: TRBV2
CDR3: CASSLGGGEAFF; length: 12; V: TRBV12-3/TRBV12-4
CDR3: CSARPMGQGMMRNQPQHF; length: 18; V: TRBV20-1
CDR3: CSARDGTHDTADTQYF; length: 16; V: TRBV20-1
CDR3: CSAIWDLEQFF; length: 11; V: TRBV20-1
CDR3: CASSLAGAFYEQYF; length: 14; V: TRBV5-6
CDR3: CASSFQGARQETQYF; length: 15; V: TRBV5-1
CDR3: CSARGQGARGTRSYNEQFF; length: 19; V: TRBV20-1
CDR3: CASSPAQATGSYEQYF; length: 16; V: TRBV18
CDR3: CASSQGGTGGFYEQYF; length: 16; V: TRBV14
CDR3: CAWSEGAGINEQFF; length: 14; V: TRBV30
CDR3: CATSAAGQGGEYEQYF; length: 16; V: TRBV24-1
CDR3: CASSFPSGSTDTQYF; length: 15; V: TRBV7-9
CDR3: CSASPPTGTSNTEAFF; length: 16; V: TRBV20-1
CDR3: CASSSGEGTSGGRTSYEQYF; length: 20; V: TRBV12-3/TRBV12-4
CDR3: CSGVLAGVRNEQFF; length: 14; V: TRBV20-1
CDR3: CASSGLAGGRETQYF; length: 15; V: TRBV12-3/TRBV12-4
CDR3: CASSPRAQSSYNEQFF; length: 16; V: TRBV28
CDR3: CASSLEGGTDTQYF; length: 14; V: TRBV5-5
CDR3: CASSSPAVGNIQYF; length: 14; V: TRBV7-6
CDR3: CASTRQINTEAFF; length: 13; V: TRBV5-6
CDR3: CASSVSSGQNYEQYF; length: 15; V: TRBV9
CDR3: CASSFDRYTGELFF; length: 14; V: TRBV5-1
CDR3: CASSRGVKNTEAFF; length: 14; V: TRBV12-3/TRBV12-4
CDR3: CASSYSLTALDQPQHF; length: 16; V: TRBV6-2/TRBV6-3
CDR3: CASSLWGYNEQFF; length: 13; V: TRBV27